The rows below give T cell receptor beta chains drawn from one sample of a study of human CD8 memory T cell subsets. TCRdb re-called the 5' RACE reads and gives one entry per CDR3 protein, without DNA. With about 5,100 distinct CDR3 sequences in the sample, the ten largest clones hold 35% to 40%. Sequenced input: CD8+ T cells from PBMCs. These receptors all come from a human donor in good health. Each CDR3 is given with its conserved first and last residue. Fields, in order: V gene, J gene, clone size, CDR3 protein. Rows may omit the clone size; those that give it use once, few, many or a size class.

V gene: TRBV7-9; J gene: TRBJ2-7; clone size: -; CDR3 protein: CASSFPDRSRDEQYF
V gene: TRBV7-3; J gene: TRBJ2-4; clone size: -; CDR3 protein: CASSLTGLNIQYF
V gene: TRBV19; J gene: TRBJ2-1; clone size: -; CDR3 protein: CASSIDQSWGQHEQFF
V gene: TRBV7-7; J gene: TRBJ1-5; clone size: -; CDR3 protein: CASSSLEYRDSPRDQPQHF
V gene: TRBV7-9; J gene: TRBJ2-4; clone size: -; CDR3 protein: CASSPTGYARDPKNIQYF
V gene: TRBV29-1; J gene: TRBJ2-2; clone size: medium-sized; CDR3 protein: CSVEGGQANTGELFF
V gene: TRBV28; J gene: TRBJ2-7; clone size: -; CDR3 protein: CASSSPMWEGSYEQYF
V gene: TRBV5-1; J gene: TRBJ2-7; clone size: -; CDR3 protein: CASSLDRTYEQYF
V gene: TRBV27; J gene: TRBJ1-5; clone size: -; CDR3 protein: CASRTGPSNQPQHF
V gene: TRBV7-9; J gene: TRBJ1-5; clone size: -; CDR3 protein: CASSRGQENQPQHF
V gene: TRBV5-4; J gene: TRBJ2-7; clone size: -; CDR3 protein: CASSPGTGTIYEQYF
V gene: TRBV3-1; J gene: TRBJ1-5; clone size: -; CDR3 protein: CASSRTISNQPQHF
V gene: TRBV6-2/TRBV6-3; J gene: TRBJ2-3; clone size: -; CDR3 protein: CASSTAGKHTDTQYF
V gene: TRBV11-2; J gene: TRBJ2-2; clone size: -; CDR3 protein: CASSGQTGGTAGELFF
V gene: TRBV5-1; J gene: TRBJ2-3; clone size: -; CDR3 protein: CASSLYGTVKSTDTQYF
V gene: TRBV20-1; J gene: TRBJ2-1; clone size: -; CDR3 protein: CSARSEGAGDYNEQFF
V gene: TRBV6-6; J gene: TRBJ1-5; clone size: -; CDR3 protein: CASTGQGAFNQPQHF
V gene: TRBV7-8; J gene: TRBJ2-3; clone size: -; CDR3 protein: CASSLVALDTQYF
V gene: TRBV2; J gene: TRBJ1-1; clone size: -; CDR3 protein: CASTSNTEAFF
V gene: TRBV4-1; J gene: TRBJ2-3; clone size: -; CDR3 protein: CASSQAHPLAGSTDTQYF
V gene: TRBV7-6; J gene: TRBJ2-7; clone size: -; CDR3 protein: CASSLDRAEQYF
V gene: TRBV5-1; J gene: TRBJ2-7; clone size: -; CDR3 protein: CASSLRPYEQYF
V gene: TRBV12-5; J gene: TRBJ2-1; clone size: -; CDR3 protein: CASGYSGNEQFF
V gene: TRBV12-3/TRBV12-4; J gene: TRBJ2-7; clone size: -; CDR3 protein: CASSLGDGLVGEQYF
V gene: TRBV4-2; J gene: TRBJ2-5; clone size: -; CDR3 protein: CASSQGASGVQETQYF
V gene: TRBV4-1; J gene: TRBJ2-7; clone size: -; CDR3 protein: CASSHAGPTTYEQYF
V gene: TRBV27; J gene: TRBJ2-7; clone size: -; CDR3 protein: CASSLATGGGSEQYF
V gene: TRBV10-3; J gene: TRBJ2-7; clone size: -; CDR3 protein: CAISGKKEGGESYEQYF
V gene: TRBV3-1; J gene: TRBJ2-2; clone size: -; CDR3 protein: CASSQVLSGGHNTGELFF
V gene: TRBV7-3; J gene: TRBJ2-3; clone size: -; CDR3 protein: CASSLAGASTDTQYF
V gene: TRBV7-9; J gene: TRBJ2-3; clone size: -; CDR3 protein: CASSSGGLAPTDTQYF
V gene: TRBV20-1; J gene: TRBJ2-5; clone size: -; CDR3 protein: CSASLYLETQYF
V gene: TRBV7-2; J gene: TRBJ1-2; clone size: medium-sized; CDR3 protein: CASSFPEDSLYGYTF
V gene: TRBV7-2; J gene: TRBJ1-1; clone size: medium-sized; CDR3 protein: CASSLTENTEAFF
V gene: TRBV29-1; J gene: TRBJ1-2; clone size: -; CDR3 protein: CSVEGQRYGYTF
V gene: TRBV29-1; J gene: TRBJ1-2; clone size: -; CDR3 protein: CSVLQIDNYGYTF
V gene: TRBV9; J gene: TRBJ2-7; clone size: -; CDR3 protein: CASGGTGSFYEQYF
V gene: TRBV19; J gene: TRBJ2-3; clone size: -; CDR3 protein: CASSFRHLTDTQYF
V gene: TRBV20-1; J gene: TRBJ2-1; clone size: -; CDR3 protein: CSASGLAYHEQFF
V gene: TRBV10-1; J gene: TRBJ1-1; clone size: large; CDR3 protein: CASSEGHRSLNTEAFF
V gene: TRBV7-2; J gene: TRBJ2-3; clone size: -; CDR3 protein: CASSPATDTQYF
V gene: TRBV28; J gene: TRBJ2-7; clone size: -; CDR3 protein: CASSPRLAPREQYF
V gene: TRBV20-1; J gene: TRBJ2-5; clone size: medium-sized; CDR3 protein: CSARDFETPMGETQYF
V gene: TRBV28; J gene: TRBJ1-1; clone size: -; CDR3 protein: CASSQGTEAFF
V gene: TRBV7-9; J gene: TRBJ2-3; clone size: -; CDR3 protein: CASSYPTDTQYF
V gene: TRBV12-3/TRBV12-4; J gene: TRBJ2-1; clone size: -; CDR3 protein: CASSFGPRGNEQFF
V gene: TRBV2; J gene: TRBJ2-7; clone size: -; CDR3 protein: CASSDPYLIEDQPYEQYF
V gene: TRBV6-6; J gene: TRBJ2-2; clone size: -; CDR3 protein: CASSDLAGGLNTGELFF
V gene: TRBV6-6; J gene: TRBJ2-7; clone size: -; CDR3 protein: CASSYSGGGVTVSYEQYF
V gene: TRBV28; J gene: TRBJ2-3; clone size: -; CDR3 protein: CASTPLGLASDTQYF
V gene: TRBV11-2; J gene: TRBJ2-5; clone size: -; CDR3 protein: CASSSITGLETQYF
V gene: TRBV7-3; J gene: TRBJ2-1; clone size: -; CDR3 protein: CASSLGTSPLPYNEQFF
V gene: TRBV12-3/TRBV12-4; J gene: TRBJ1-5; clone size: large; CDR3 protein: CASSFTGFKGNQPQHF
V gene: TRBV27; J gene: TRBJ2-5; clone size: -; CDR3 protein: CASSPGRGLWETQYF
V gene: TRBV20-1; J gene: TRBJ2-7; clone size: -; CDR3 protein: CSASPGHHSYEQYF
V gene: TRBV7-9; J gene: TRBJ2-2; clone size: medium-sized; CDR3 protein: CASSLAVEELFF
V gene: TRBV6-4; J gene: TRBJ2-3; clone size: -; CDR3 protein: CASSLAGGSTDTQYF
V gene: TRBV19; J gene: TRBJ2-3; clone size: medium-sized; CDR3 protein: CASSIVPAGGLTDTQYF
V gene: TRBV9; J gene: TRBJ2-5; clone size: -; CDR3 protein: CASSVEGRLRNIREETQYF